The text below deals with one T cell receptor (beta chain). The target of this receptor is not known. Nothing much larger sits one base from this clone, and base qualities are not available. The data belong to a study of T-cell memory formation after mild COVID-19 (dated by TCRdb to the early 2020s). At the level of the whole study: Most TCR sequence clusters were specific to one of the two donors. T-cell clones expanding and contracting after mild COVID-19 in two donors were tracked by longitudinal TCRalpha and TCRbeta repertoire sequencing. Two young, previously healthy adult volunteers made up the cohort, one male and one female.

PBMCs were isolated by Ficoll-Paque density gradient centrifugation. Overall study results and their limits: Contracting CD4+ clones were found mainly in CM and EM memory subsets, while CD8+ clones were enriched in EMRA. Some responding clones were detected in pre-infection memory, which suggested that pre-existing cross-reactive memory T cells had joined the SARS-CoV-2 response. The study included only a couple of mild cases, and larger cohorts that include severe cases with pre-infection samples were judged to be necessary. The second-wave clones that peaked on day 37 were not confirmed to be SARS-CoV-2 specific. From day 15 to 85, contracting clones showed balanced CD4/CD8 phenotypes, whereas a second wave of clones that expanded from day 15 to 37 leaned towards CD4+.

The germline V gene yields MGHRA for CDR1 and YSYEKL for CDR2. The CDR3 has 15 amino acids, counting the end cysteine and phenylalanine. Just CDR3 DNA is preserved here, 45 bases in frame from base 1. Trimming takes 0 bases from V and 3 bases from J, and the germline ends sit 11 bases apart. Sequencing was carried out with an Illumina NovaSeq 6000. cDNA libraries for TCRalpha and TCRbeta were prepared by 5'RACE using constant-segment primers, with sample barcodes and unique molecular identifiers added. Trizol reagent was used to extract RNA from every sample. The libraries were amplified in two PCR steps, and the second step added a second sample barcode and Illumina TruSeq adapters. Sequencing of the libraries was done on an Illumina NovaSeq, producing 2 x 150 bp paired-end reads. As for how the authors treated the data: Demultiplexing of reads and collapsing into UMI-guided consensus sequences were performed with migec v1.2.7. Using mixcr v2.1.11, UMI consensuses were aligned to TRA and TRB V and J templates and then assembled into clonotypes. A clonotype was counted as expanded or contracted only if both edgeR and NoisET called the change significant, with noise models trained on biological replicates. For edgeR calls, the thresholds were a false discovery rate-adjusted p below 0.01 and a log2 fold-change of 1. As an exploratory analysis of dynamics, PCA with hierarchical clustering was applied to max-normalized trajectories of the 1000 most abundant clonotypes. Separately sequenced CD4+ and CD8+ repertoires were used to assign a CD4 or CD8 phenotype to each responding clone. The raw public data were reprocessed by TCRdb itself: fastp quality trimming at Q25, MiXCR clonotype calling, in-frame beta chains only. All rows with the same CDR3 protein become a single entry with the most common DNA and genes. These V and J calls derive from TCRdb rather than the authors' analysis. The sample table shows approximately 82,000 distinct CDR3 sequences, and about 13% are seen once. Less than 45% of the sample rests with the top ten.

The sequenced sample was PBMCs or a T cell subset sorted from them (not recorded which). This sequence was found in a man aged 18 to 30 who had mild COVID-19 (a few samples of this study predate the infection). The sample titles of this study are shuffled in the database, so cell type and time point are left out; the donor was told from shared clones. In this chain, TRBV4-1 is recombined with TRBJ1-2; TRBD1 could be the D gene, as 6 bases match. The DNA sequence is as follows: TGCGCCAGCAGCCAAGATAAGGGGGGTTACTATGGCTACACCTTC. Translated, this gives CASSQDKGGYYGYTF.